This T cell receptor beta chain appears in the sequencing data of a study of regulatory T cells in long-lasting Graves disease. Building of the TCR beta libraries involved iRepertoire HTBI primers and Arm-PCR of CDR3 regions. Each CDR3 protein is one row after TCRdb ran MiXCR on the multiplex PCR reads. The table records 360,000 or so distinct CDR3 sequences, roughly 23% of them present only once. This sample's time point: persistent/refractory GD, antithyroid drugs over 5 years with positive TRAb. PBMC-extracted RNA yielded the TCR library. V gave up 2 bases and J gave up 1 base; unmatched junction bases: 6. The CDR3 extends over 16 amino acids. Germline CDR1 is SGHRS and CDR2 is YFSETQ. This clonotype was seen more than once but under ten times. Its antigen is unknown. Study-wide results and caveats: Patients with persistent disease showed a bias toward TRBV28, TRBJ1-2 and TRBJ2-5.

The sample in question was peripheral blood mononuclear cells (PBMCs), obtained when the disease was refractory, from a patient treated with antithyroid drugs. This chain joins TRBV5-1 and TRBJ2-4, with 7 bases lining up with TRBD1. This receptor was obtained from a woman in her thirties or forties with Graves disease. The CDR3 DNA reads as TGCGCCAGCAGCTTACTAGGGGGCTCGGCCAAAAACATTCAGTACTTC. It is translated as CASSLLGGSAKNIQYF.